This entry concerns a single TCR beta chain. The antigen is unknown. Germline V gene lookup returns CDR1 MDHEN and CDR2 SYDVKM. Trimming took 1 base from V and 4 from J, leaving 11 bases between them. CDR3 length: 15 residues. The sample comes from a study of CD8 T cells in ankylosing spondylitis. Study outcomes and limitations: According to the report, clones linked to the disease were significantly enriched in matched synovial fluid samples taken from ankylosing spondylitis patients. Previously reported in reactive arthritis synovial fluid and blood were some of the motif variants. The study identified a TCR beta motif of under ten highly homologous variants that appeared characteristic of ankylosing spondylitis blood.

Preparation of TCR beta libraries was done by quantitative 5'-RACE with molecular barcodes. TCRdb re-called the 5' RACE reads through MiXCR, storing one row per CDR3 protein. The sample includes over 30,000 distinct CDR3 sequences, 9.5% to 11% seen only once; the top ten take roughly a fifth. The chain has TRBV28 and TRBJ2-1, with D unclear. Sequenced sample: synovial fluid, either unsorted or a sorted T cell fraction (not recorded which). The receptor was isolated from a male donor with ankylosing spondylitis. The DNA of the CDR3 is TGTGCCAGCAGTTTATCATCGGCAGCTTACAATGAGCAGTTCTTC. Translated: CASSLSSAAYNEQFF.